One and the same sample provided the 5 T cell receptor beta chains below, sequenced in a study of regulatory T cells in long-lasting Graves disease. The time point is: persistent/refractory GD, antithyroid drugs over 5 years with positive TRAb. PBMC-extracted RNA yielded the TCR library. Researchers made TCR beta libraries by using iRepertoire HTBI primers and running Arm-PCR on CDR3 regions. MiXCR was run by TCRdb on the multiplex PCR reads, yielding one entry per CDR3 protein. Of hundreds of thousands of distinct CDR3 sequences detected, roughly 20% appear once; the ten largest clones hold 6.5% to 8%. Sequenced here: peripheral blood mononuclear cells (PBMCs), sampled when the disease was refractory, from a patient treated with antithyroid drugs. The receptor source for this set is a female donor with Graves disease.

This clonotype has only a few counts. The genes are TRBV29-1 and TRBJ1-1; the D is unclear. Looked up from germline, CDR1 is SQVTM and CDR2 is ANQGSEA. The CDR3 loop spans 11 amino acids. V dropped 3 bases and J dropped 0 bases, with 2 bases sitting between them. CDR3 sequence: CSVDVNTEAFF. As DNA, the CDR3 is TGCAGCGTTGACGTGAACACTGAAGCTTTCTTT.

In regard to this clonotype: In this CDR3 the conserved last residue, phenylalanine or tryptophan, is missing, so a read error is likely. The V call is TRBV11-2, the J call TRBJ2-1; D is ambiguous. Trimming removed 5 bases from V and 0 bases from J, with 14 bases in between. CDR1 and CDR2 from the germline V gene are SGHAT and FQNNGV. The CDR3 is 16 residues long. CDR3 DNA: TGTGCCAGCAGCCCTCGGCCTCTTCCCTCCTACAATGAGCAGTTCCTC. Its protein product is CASSPRPLPSYNEQFL.

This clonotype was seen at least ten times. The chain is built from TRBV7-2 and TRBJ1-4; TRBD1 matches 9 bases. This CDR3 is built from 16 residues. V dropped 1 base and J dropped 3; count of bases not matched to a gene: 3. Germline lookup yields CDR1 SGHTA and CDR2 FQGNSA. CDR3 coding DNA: TGTGCCAGCAGCTTAGTGAGGACAGGGGCTAATGAAAAACTGTTTTTT. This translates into CASSLVRTGANEKLFF.

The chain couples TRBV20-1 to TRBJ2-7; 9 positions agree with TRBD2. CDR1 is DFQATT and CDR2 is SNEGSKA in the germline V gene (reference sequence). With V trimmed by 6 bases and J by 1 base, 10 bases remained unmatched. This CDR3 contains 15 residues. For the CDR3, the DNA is TGCAGTGCAACCCTCCCGGCGGGAGGGTCCTACGAGCAGTACTTC. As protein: CSATLPAGGSYEQYF.

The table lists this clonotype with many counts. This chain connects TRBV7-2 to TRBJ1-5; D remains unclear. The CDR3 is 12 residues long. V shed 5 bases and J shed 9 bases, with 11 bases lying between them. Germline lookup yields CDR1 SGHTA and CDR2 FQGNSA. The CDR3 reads CASSPSGRPQHF. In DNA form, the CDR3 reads TGTGCCAGCAGCCCGTCTGGGAGGCCCCAGCATTTT.